This T cell receptor (beta chain) was retrieved from a study of T cells expressing NK-cell markers. Study as a whole: Sequencing covered eight donors, seven HCMV-seropositive and one seronegative.

The germline gives CDR1 LGHDT, CDR2 YNNKEL (reference sequence). CDR3 length: 14 residues. From the 5' RACE reads, TCRdb lists one entry per CDR3 protein and no DNA. The table lists 6,000 to 7,500 distinct CDR3 sequences. The sequence was collected from a man aged 18-70 years in good health. Input material: blood T cells: a sorted CD56 or NKG2C T cell subset, CD4+ or CD8+ T cells, or bulk PBMC T cells (not recorded which). This rearrangement joins TRBV3-1 to TRBJ1-2; the TCRdb call, TRBD1, lacks DNA for checking. The chain's CDR3 is CASSQSGQAYGYTF.